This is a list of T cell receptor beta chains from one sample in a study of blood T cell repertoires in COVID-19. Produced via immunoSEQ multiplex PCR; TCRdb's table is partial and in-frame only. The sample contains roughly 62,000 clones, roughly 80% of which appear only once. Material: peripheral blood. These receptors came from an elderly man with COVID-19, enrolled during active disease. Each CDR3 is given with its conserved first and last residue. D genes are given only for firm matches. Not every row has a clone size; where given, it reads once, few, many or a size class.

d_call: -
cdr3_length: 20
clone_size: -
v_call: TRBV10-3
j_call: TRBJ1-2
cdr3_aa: CAISDPTGGRGGGSPSGYTF
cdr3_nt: TGTGCCATCAGTGACCCTACCGGTGGAAGGGGCGGCGGATCACCATCAGGCTACACCTTC

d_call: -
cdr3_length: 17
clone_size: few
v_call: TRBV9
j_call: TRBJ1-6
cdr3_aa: CASSVAGSGGPYSPLHF
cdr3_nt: TGTGCCAGCAGCGTAGCTGGGTCAGGAGGTCCATATTCACCCCTCCACTTT

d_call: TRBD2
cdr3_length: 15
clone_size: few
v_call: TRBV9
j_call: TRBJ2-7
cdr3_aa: CASSVASGGRNEQYF
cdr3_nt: TGTGCCAGCAGCGTAGCTAGCGGGGGGCGGAACGAGCAGTACTTC

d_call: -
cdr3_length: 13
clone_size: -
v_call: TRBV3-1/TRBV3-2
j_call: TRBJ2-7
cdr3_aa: CASSQQRGYEQYF
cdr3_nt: TGTGCCAGCAGCCAACAAAGGGGCTACGAGCAGTACTTC

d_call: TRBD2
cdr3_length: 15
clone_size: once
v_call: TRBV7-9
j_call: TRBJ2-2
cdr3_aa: CASSLGTSYTGELFF
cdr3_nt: TGTGCCAGCAGCTTAGGGACTAGCTACACCGGGGAGCTGTTTTTT

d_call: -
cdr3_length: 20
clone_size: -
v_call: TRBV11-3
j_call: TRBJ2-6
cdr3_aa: CASSAIVQGVGGSGANVLTF
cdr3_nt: TGTGCCAGCAGCGCCATAGTTCAAGGGGTTGGGGGGTCTGGGGCCAACGTCCTGACTTTC

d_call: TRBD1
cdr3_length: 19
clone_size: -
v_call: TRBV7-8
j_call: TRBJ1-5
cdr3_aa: CASSPRLNRGADSNQPQHF
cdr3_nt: TGTGCCAGCAGCCCGCGCCTAAACAGGGGGGCTGATAGCAATCAGCCCCAGCATTTT

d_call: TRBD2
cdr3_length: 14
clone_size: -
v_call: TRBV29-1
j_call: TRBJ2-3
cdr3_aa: CSVDRLAGGDTQYF
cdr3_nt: TGCAGCGTTGACAGACTAGCGGGAGGAGATACGCAGTATTTT

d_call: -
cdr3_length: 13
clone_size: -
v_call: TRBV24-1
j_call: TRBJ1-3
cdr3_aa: CATSANSGNTIYF
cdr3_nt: TGTGCCACCAGTGCTAACTCTGGAAACACCATATATTTT

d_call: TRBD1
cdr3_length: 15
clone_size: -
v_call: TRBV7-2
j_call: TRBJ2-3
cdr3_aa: CASSFDRDSTDTQYF
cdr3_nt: TGTGCCAGCAGCTTTGACAGGGACAGCACAGATACGCAGTATTTT

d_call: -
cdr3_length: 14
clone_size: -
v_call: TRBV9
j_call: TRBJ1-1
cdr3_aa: CASSFIGRGGGAFF
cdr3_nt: TGTGCCAGCAGCTTCATAGGGAGGGGGGGAGGAGCTTTCTTT